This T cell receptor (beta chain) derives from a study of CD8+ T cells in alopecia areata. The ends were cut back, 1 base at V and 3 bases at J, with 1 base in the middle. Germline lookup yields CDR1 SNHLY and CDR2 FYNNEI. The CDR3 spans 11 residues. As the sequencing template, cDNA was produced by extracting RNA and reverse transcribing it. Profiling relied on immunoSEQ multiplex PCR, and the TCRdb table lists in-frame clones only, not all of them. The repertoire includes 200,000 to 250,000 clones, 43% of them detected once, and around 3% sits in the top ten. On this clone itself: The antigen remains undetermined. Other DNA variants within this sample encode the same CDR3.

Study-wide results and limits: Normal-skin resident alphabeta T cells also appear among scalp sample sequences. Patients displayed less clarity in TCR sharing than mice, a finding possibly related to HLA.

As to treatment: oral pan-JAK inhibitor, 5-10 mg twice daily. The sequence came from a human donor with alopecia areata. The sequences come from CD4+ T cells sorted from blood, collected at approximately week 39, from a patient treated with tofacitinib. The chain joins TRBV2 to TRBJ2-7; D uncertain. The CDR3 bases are TGTGCCAGCAGTGAAGTCTACGAGCAGTACTTC. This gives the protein CASSEVYEQYF.